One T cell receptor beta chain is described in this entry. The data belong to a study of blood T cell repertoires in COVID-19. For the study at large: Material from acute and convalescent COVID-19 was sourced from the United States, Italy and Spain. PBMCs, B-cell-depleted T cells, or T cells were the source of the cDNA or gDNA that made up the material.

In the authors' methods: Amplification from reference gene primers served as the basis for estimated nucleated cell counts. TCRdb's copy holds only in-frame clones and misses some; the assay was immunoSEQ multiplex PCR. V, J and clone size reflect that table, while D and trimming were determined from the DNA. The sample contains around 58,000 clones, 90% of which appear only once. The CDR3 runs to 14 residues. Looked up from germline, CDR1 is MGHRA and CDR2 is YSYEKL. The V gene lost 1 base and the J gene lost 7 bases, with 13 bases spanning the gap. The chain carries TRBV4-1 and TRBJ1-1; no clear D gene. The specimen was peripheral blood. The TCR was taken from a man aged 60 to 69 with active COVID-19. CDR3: CASSQVGGKGEAFF. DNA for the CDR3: TGCGCCAGCAGCCAAGTCGGAGGTAAGGGTGAAGCTTTCTTT.